This entry features one T cell receptor beta chain sequence. This record belongs to a study of blood T cell repertoires in COVID-19. Study in general: The United States, Italy and Spain provided the acute and convalescent COVID-19 samples. PBMCs, B-cell-depleted T cells, or T cells provided the cDNA or gDNA that made up the material.

Some clones are missing from TCRdb's copy, which holds only in-frame ones; the method was immunoSEQ multiplex PCR. The table lists a few hundred thousand clones, approximately 90% of them singletons. J lost 7 bases, V lost 5 bases, and 19 bases had no gene match. Germline loops: CDR1 SGHAT, CDR2 FQNNGV. This CDR3 is 17 amino acids long. The Seattle site enrolled patients during active infection and followed them longitudinally. The V and J genes are TRBV11-2 and TRBJ2-7; 8 bases agree with TRBD2. This sequence was found in a woman aged 45-65 years with COVID-19, enrolled during active disease. What was sequenced was peripheral blood. The CDR3 DNA follows: TGTGCCAGCAGCCCTGCTTTGGGTGTCGGGAGGGCCGGAGAGCAGTACTTC. Translated: CASSPALGVGRAGEQYF.